These 7 T cell receptor beta chains came from one sample sequenced in a study of blood T cell repertoires in COVID-19. Produced via immunoSEQ multiplex PCR; TCRdb's table is partial and in-frame only. The sample shows approximately 300,000 clones, about 83% of them seen only once. Source material: peripheral blood. These receptors all stem from a woman in her 50s with acute or convalescent COVID-19.

This clone was recorded once. The chain joins TRBV18 to TRBJ2-5; D not certain. Germline V gene lookup returns CDR1 KGHSH and CDR2 LQKENI. The CDR3 consists of 14 residues. V gave up 4 bases and J gave up 4 bases, with 13 bases separating them. In DNA form, the CDR3 reads TGTGCCAGCTCACAAAACCCCCGCGGAGAGACCCAGTACTTC. Its protein product is CASSQNPRGETQYF.

V gene TRBV27 combines with J gene TRBJ2-1, with 7 nucleotides matching TRBD2. Germline V lookup: CDR1 MNHEY, CDR2 SMNVEV (reference sequence). The CDR3 loop spans 15 amino acids. Trimming at V came to 2 bases and at J to 3 bases, leaving 4 bases not matched to a gene. The CDR3 nucleotides read TGTGCCAGCAGTTTAGACGGACTAGGCTACAATGAGCAGTTCTTC. This encodes CASSLDGLGYNEQFF.

This clone was seen more than once but under ten times. One junction end disagrees with the germline gene, perhaps due to a read error. V is TRBV7-7 and J is TRBJ2-7; 9 nucleotides align to TRBD1. The V gene's germline CDR1 is SSHAT and CDR2 FNYEAQ (reference sequence). The CDR3 length is 15 residues. In DNA, the CDR3 is TGTGCTAGCAGCCGCGGACAGGGGCCCTCCTACGAGCAGTACTTC. Protein product: CASSRGQGPSYEQYF. Full variable domain (rest looked up from reference TRBV7-7 and TRBJ2-7): GAGVSQSPRYKVTKRGQDVTLRCDPISSHATLYWYQQALGQGPEFLTYFNYEAQPDKSGLPSDRFSAERPEGSISTLTIQRTEQRDSAMYRCASSRGQGPSYEQYFGPGTRLTVT.

The genes are TRBV9 and TRBJ1-1; no clear D. Germline CDR1 reads SGDLS; CDR2 reads YYNGEE. This CDR3 comprises 15 residues. V gave up 4 bases and J gave up 1 base, with 14 bases separating them. The CDR3 bases are TGTGCCAGCAGCCCCCGGAGAGGAGGGAACACTGAAGCTTTCTTT. This translates into CASSPRRGGNTEAFF. Looking up the rest from reference TRBV9 and TRBJ1-1 gives the full variable domain: DSGVTQTPKHLITATGQRVTLRCSPRSGDLSVYWYQQSLDQGLQFLIQYYNGEERAKGNILERFSAQQFPDLHSELNLSSLELGDSALYFCASSPRRGGNTEAFFGQGTRLTVV.

The chain recombines TRBV28 with TRBJ2-7; possibly TRBD1 for D (6 bases). With 4 bases removed from V and 3 bases from J, the gap between germline ends came to 10 bases. Germline lookup yields CDR1 MDHEN and CDR2 SYDVKM. The CDR3 contains 13 residues. The CDR3 loop reads CASSSPGDYEQYF. CDR3 coding DNA: TGTGCCAGCAGTTCCCCAGGGGACTACGAGCAGTACTTC.

V gene TRBV7-8 combines with J gene TRBJ1-1, with no clear D. The V gene lost 3 bases and the J gene lost 2 bases, with 10 bases spanning the gap. The CDR3 covers 14 residues. CDR1 is SGHVS and CDR2 is FQNEAQ in the germline V gene. The CDR3: CASSLFEGNTEAFF. CDR3 in DNA: TGTGCCAGCAGCTTGTTCGAGGGTAACACTGAAGCTTTCTTT.

This clone was seen a few times. The CDR3: CASTEGLNTGELFF. In DNA form, the CDR3 reads TGTGCCAGCACCGAGGGACTTAACACCGGGGAGCTGTTTTTT. The rearrangement uses TRBV6-5 and TRBJ2-2; maybe TRBD2 (6 bases). Germline V gene sequence: CDR1 MNHEY, CDR2 SVGAGI. V lost 7 bases and J lost 2, with 11 bases in between. The CDR3 consists of 14 residues.